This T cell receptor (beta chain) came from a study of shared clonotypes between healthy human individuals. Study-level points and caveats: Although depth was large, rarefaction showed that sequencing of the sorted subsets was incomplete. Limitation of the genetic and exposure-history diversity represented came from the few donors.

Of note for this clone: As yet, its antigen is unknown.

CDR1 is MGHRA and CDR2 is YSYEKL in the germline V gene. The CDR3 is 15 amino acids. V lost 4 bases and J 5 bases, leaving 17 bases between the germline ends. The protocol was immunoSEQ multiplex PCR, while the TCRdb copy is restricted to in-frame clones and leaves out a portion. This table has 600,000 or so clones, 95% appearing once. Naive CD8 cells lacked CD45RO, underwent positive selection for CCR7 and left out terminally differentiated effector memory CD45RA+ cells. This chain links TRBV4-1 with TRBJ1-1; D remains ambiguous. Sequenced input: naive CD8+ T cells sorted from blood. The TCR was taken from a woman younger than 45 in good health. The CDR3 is CASSLADLQGTEAFF. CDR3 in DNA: TGCGCCAGCAGCCTCGCGGACCTCCAAGGGACTGAAGCTTTCTTT.